This T cell receptor beta chain was obtained from a study of blood T cells in healthy people across ages (dated by TCRdb to the mid-2010s). As for the study more broadly: In model experiments, template switching captured about one uniquely barcoded TCR beta cDNA molecule for every two T cells. The study measured age-related changes in TCR beta repertoire diversity using deep sequencing normalized with unique cDNA molecular identifiers. The donors were split into four age groups: young (average 16 years), middle-aged (around 37), aged (roughly 68) and long-lived (approximately 89). To avoid experimental bias, donors of different ages were distributed randomly across sequencing lanes. Two additional independent replicas of 1 million unique cDNA reads from the same blood draw were analyzed for two donors (one aged 18 to 30 and one aged 80 or older). Points the paper makes about the study in general: Since profiling was done on bulk unsorted PBMCs, naive and antigen-experienced compartments could not be conclusively compared. The CMV infection status of donors was not known, potentially confounding age-related changes in expanded clonotypes. Estimates of total diversity based on one million sequenced T cells were regarded as lower bounds and as underestimates. Observed TCR beta diversity correlated strongly with the percentage of naive T cells measured by flow cytometry. As age increased, observed TCR beta diversity per million T cells dropped in a roughly linear way, and a significant reduction was already evident by age about 40. Compared with the aged group, the long-lived group had more naive CD4+ T cells, fewer expanded clones and increased TCR diversity, suggesting age selection.

The cysteine opens and the phenylalanine closes a CDR3 of 14 amino acids. The CDR3 DNA has 42 bases and is translated from base 1. From the germline V gene, CDR1 is SGHDN and CDR2 is FVKESK. V and J lose 1 base and 7 bases, and a span of 10 bases separates them. The library was built by means of 5' RACE. The listed sequencing device is Illumina HiSeq 2500. The second PCR ran for about 6 to 12 cycles and used a J-beta primer mix along with a sample-barcoded 5' primer. A template-switch 5' adaptor carrying 12 random nucleotides introduced a unique molecular identifier onto each TCR beta cDNA molecule. Each sample yielded at least 2.5 million CDR3-containing paired-end reads. The Mint cDNA synthesis kit, primed by a TRBC-specific oligonucleotide, was used to synthesize first-strand cDNA from all RNA. Following uracil-DNA glycosylase treatment, all cDNA underwent a first 18-cycle PCR with the universal primers M1SS and BC2_uni_R. As for the authors' bioinformatics: Each sample was normalized by randomly selecting 1 million high-quality reads, each carrying a distinct molecular identifier. Reads sharing molecular identifiers were discarded rather than binned into consensus sequences. MiTCR, with a Q25 quality threshold and the strictest error-elimination algorithm, was used for CDR3 identification, clonotype clustering and error correction. A nonparametric unseen species model with Euler transformation was used to estimate a lower bound on total TCR beta diversity. Through fastp at Q25 and MiXCR, TCRdb rebuilt clones from the public reads, retaining in-frame beta chains. Every entry covers one CDR3 protein and lists the most common genes and DNA from its rows. These V and J calls originate from TCRdb's pipeline instead of the authors' own analysis. The sample contains fewer than 950,000 distinct CDR3 sequences, under 40% of them found a single time. The ten largest make up approximately 13% of the sample.

Worth noting for this clonotype: Its cognate antigen has yet to be identified. Within one base of it there is no much larger clone, and no base qualities were kept.

Systemically healthy Caucasian individuals from Russia, approximately 39 in total and aged roughly 6 to 100 years, were included as donors. Each donor gave ten milliliters of peripheral blood, collected into EDTA-treated Vacutainer tubes. Ficoll-Paque density-gradient centrifugation was used to isolate PBMCs, with at least 7 million per sample. Total RNA, at least 5.5 micrograms per sample, was extracted from PBMCs with Trizol reagent. Naive CD45RAhigh/CD27high T cell percentages were measured by flow cytometry on a PBMC aliquot from every donor. The rearranged segments are TRBV14 and TRBJ2-2, with the D gene too uncertain to name. The sample consisted of blood. The clonotype was recovered from a man younger than 35 in good health. The CDR3 has the sequence CASSQVADFGELFF. The DNA is as follows: TGTGCCAGCAGCCAAGTCGCCGACTTCGGGGAGCTGTTTTTT.